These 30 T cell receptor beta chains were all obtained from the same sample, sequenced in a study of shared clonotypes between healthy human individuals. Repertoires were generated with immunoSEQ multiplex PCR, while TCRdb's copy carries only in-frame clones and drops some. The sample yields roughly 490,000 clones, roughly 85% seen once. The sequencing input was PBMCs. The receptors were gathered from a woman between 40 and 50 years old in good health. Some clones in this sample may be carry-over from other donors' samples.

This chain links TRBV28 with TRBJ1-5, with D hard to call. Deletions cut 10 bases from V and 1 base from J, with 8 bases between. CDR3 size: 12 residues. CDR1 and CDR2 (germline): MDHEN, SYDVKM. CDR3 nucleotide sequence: TGTGCCACTCATGTCAGCAATCAGCCCCAGCATTTT. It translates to CATHVSNQPQHF.

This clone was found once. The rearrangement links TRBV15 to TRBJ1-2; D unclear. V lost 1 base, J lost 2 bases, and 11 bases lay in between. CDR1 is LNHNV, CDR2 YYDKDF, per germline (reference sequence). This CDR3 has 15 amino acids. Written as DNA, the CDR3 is TGTGCCACCAGCAGAGTAGTACAAAAAAACTATGGCTACACCTTC. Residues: CATSRVVQKNYGYTF.

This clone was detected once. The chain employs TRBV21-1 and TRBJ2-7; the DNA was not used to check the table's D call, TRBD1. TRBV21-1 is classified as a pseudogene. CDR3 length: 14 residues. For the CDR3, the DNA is TGTGCCAGTCGGGACAGGGAGAGGACCTACGAGCAGTACTTC. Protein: CASRDRERTYEQYF.

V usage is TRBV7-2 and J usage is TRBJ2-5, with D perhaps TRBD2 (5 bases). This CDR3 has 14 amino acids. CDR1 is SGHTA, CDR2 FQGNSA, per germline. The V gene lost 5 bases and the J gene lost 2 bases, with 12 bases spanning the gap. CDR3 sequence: CASSRSRGQETQYF. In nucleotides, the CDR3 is TGTGCCAGCAGCCGGAGTCGGGGACAAGAGACCCAGTACTTC.

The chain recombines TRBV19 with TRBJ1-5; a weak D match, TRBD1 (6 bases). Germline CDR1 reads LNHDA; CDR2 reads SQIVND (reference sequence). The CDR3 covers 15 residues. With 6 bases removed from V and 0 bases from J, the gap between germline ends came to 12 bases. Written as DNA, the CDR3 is TGTGCCAGTAGGAACAGGGTTCATAGCAATCAGCCCCAGCATTTT. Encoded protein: CASRNRVHSNQPQHF.

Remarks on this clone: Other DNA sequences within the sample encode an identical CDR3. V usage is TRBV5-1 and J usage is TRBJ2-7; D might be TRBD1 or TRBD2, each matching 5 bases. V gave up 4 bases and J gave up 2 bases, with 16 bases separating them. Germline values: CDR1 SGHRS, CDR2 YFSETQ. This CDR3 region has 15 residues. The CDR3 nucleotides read TGCGCCAGCAGCCCTAGGACCGGGGACCCCTACGAGCAGTACTTC. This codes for CASSPRTGDPYEQYF. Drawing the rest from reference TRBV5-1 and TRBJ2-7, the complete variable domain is KAGVTQTPRYLIKTRGQQVTLSCSPISGHRSVSWYQQTPGQGLQFLFEYFSETQRNKGNFPGRFSGRQFSNSRSEMNVSTLELGDSALYLCASSPRTGDPYEQYFGPGTRLTVT.

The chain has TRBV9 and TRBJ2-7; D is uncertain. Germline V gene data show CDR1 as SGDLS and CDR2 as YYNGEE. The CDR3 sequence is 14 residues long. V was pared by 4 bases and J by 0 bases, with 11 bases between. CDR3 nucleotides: TGTGCCAGCAGCCCGCAACAGTACTCCTACGAGCAGTACTTC. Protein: CASSPQQYSYEQYF.

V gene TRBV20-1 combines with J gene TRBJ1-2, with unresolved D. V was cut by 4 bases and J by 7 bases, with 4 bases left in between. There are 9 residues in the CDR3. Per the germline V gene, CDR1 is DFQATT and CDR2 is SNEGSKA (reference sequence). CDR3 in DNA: TGCAGTGCTACGCCTGGCTACACCTTC. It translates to CSATPGYTF.

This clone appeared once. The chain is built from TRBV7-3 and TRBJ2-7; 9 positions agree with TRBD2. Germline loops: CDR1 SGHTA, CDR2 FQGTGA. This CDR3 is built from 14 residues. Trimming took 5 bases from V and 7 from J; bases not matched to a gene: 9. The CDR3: CASSPVAGAGEQYF. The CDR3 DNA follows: TGTGCCAGCAGCCCTGTAGCGGGAGCGGGGGAGCAGTACTTC.

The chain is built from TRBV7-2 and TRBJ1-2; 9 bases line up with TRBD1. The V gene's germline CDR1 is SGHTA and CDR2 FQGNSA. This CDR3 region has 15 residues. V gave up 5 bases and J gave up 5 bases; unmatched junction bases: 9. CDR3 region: CASSLSPGQGYGYTF. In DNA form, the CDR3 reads TGTGCCAGCAGCCTTTCTCCGGGACAGGGTTATGGCTACACCTTC.

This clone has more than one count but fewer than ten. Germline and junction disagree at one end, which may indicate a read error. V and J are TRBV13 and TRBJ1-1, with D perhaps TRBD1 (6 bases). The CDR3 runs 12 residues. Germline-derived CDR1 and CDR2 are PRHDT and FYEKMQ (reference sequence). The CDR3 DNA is TGTGCCAGCAGATTGCGACAGGAAGCCTTGGACTTT. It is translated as CASRLRQEALDF.

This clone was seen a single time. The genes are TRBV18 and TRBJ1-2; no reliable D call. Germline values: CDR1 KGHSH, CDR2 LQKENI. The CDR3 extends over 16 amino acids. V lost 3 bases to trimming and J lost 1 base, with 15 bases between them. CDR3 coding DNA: TGTGCCAGCTCACCGATTTCGGGAAAATATAACTATGGCTACACCTTC. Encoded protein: CASSPISGKYNYGYTF.

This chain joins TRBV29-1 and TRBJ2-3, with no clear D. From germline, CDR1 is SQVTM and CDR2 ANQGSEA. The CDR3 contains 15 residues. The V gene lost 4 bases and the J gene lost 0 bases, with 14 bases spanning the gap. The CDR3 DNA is TGCAGCGTTGGTTTTGGGTTCCCGAGCACAGATACGCAGTATTTT. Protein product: CSVGFGFPSTDTQYF.

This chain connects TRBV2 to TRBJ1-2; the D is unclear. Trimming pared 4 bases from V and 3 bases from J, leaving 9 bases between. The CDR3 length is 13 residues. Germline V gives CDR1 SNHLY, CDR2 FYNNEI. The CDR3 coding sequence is TGTGCCAGCAGTGGAAATTCATACTATGGCTACACCTTC. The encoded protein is CASSGNSYYGYTF.

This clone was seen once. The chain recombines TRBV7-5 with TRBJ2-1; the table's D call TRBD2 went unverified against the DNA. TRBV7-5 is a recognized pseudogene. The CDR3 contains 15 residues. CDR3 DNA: TGTGCCAGAAGCTTTGGGGGGAGGTACTACAATGAGCAGTTCTTC. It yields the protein CARSFGGRYYNEQFF.

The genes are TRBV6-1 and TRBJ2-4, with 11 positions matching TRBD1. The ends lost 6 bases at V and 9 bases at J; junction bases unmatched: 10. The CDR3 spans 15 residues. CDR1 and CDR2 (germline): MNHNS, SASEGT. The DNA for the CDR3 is TGTGCCAGCAGGCCCGGACAGGGGGCGCCGTCCATTCAGTACTTC. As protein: CASRPGQGAPSIQYF.

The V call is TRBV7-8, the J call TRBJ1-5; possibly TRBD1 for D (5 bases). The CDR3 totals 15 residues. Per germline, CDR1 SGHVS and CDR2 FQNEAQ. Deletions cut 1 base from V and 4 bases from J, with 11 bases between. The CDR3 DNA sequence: TGTGCCAGCAGCTTAGGTCGGGGACGAAATCAGCCCCAGCATTTT. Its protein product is CASSLGRGRNQPQHF.

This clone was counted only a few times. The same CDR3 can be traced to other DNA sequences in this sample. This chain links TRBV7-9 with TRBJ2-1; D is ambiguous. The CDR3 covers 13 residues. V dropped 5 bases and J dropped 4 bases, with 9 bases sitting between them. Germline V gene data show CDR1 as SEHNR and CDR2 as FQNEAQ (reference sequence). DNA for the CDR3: TGTGCCAGCAGCGGTCGGAGTTACAATGAGCAGTTCTTC. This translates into CASSGRSYNEQFF.

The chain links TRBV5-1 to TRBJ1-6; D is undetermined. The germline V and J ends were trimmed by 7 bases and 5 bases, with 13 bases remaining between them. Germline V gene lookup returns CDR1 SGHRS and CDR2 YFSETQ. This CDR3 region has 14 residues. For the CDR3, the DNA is TGCGCCAGCGGGGAAGGTTTCCATAATTCACCCCTCCACTTT. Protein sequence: CASGEGFHNSPLHF.

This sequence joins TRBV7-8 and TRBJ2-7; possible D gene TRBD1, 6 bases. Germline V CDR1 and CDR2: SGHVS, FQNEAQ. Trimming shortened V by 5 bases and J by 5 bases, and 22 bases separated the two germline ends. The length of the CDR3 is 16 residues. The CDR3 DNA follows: TGTGCCAGCAGCCCCCTTGTTTACAGGGTGGGGAACGAGCAGTACTTC. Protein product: CASSPLVYRVGNEQYF.

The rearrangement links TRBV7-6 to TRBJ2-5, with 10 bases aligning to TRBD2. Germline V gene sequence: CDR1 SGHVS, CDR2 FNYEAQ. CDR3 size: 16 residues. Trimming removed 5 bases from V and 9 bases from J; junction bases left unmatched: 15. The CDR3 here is CASSPPGLAARGAQYF. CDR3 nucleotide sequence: TGTGCCAGCAGCCCCCCTGGACTAGCGGCACGAGGGGCCCAGTACTTC.

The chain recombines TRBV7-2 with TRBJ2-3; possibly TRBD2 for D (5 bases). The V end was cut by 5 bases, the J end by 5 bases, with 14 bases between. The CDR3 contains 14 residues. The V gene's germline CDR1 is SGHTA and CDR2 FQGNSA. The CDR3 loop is CASSQRRAGDTQYF. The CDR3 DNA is TGTGCCAGCAGCCAAAGGCGGGCCGGAGATACGCAGTATTTT.

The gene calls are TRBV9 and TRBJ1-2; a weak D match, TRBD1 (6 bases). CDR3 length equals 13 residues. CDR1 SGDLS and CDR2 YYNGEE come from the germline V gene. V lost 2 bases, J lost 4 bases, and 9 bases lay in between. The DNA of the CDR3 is TGTGCCAGCAGCGTGGGGGCCACCTATGGCTACACCTTC. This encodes CASSVGATYGYTF.

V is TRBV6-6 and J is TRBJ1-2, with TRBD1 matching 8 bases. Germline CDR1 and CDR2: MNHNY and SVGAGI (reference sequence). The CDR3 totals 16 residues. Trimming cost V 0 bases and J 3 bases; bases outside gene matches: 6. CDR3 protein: CASSYSDPDRDYGYTF. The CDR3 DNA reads TGTGCCAGCAGTTACTCGGACCCGGACAGGGACTATGGCTACACCTTC.

The CDR3 coding sequence is TGCGCCAGCAGCCAAGTAATCGGGGCCACAGATACGCAGTATTTT. Residues: CASSQVIGATDTQYF. The chain joins TRBV4-3 to TRBJ2-3; D possibly matches TRBD1 or TRBD2 (5 bases each). The CDR3 is 15 residues long. V lost 1 base and J 2 bases, leaving 10 bases between the germline ends. CDR1 is LGHNA, CDR2 YSLEER, per germline.

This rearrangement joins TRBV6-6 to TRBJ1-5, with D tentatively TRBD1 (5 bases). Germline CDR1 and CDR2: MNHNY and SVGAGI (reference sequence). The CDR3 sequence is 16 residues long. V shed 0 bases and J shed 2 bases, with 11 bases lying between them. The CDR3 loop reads CASSYSGGAGNQPQHF. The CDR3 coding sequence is TGTGCCAGCAGTTACTCTGGGGGAGCGGGCAATCAGCCCCAGCATTTT.

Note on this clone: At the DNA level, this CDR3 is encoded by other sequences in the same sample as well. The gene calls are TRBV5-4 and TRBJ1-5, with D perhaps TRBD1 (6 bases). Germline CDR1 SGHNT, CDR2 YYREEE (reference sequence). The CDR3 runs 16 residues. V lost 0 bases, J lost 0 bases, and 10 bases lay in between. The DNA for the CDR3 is TGTGCCAGCAGCTTGGGGGGGGGCGATAGCAATCAGCCCCAGCATTTT. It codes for CASSLGGGDSNQPQHF.

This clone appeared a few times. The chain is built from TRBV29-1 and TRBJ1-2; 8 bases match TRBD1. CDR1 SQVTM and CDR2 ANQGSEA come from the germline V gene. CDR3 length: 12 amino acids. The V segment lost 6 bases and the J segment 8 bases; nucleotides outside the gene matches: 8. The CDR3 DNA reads TGCAGCGTGGCTCAGGGGGCGAGCGGCTACACCTTC. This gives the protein CSVAQGASGYTF.

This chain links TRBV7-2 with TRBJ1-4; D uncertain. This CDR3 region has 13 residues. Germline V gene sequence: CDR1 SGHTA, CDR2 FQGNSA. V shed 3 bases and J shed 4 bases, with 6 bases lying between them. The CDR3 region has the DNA TGTGCCAGCAGCTTCGGTGGTAATGAAAAACTGTTTTTT. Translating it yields CASSFGGNEKLFF.

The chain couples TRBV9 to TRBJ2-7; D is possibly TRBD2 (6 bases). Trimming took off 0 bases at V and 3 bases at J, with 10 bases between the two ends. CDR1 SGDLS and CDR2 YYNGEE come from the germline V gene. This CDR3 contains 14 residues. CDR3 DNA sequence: TGTGCCAGCAGCGTAGTGGAGGGGAGCTACGAGCAGTACTTC. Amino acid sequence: CASSVVEGSYEQYF.